There are a few counts of the clone carrying this TCR beta chain. Its antigen is not identified. CDR3 size: 15 residues. Germline CDR1 reads MNHNS; CDR2 reads SASEGT. V was clipped by 7 bases and J by 0 bases, with 13 bases between them. This record comes from a study of vaccination and CD4 T cells after COVID-19. Study-wide results and caveats: Clonotypes reactive to SARS-CoV-2 had a median that went up from 21 to 38, but not significantly. It was found that, in convalescent patients, 304 of 307 vaccine-specific clones were spike mono-reactive.

An Oncomine TCR Beta short-read assay was used to sequence the DNA from cultured CD4+ T cells. Using the QIAamp micro DNA kit, genomic DNA was extracted from the CD4+ T cells that had been cultured. TCRdb re-analysed the PCR reads in MiXCR, keeping a single row per CDR3 protein. The table records 15,000 to 20,000 distinct CDR3 sequences, roughly 71% of them present only once. Treatment reported: roughly 10-day PBMC culture with coronavirus spike peptide pools or control peptides (ViraFEST assay). T cells were expanded with peptide pools, and expanded clonotypes were identified by TCR sequencing. Source material: CD4+ T cells from blood, cultured in vitro. The chain combines TRBV6-1 with TRBJ1-5; tentatively, D is TRBD1 (5 bases). The receptor was isolated from a human donor who had recovered from COVID-19. CDR3 residues: CASTLRRDSNQPQHF. The CDR3, as DNA: TGTGCCAGCACCCTTCGCAGGGATAGCAATCAGCCCCAGCATTTT.